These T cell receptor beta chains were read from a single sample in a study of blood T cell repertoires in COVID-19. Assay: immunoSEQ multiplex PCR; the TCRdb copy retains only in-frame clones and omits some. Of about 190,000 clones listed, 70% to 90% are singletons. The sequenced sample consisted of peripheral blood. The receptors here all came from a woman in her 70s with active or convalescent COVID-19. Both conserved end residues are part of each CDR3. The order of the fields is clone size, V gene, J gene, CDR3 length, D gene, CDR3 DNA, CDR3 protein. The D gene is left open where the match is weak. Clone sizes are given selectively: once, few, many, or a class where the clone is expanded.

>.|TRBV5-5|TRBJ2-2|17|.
TGTGCCAGCAGCTTGGCCCCAGCGGGTTTGAACACCGGGGAGCTGTTTTTT
CASSLAPAGLNTGELFF
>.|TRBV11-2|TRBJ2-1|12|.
TGTGCCAGCAGTCCCCTAGGCAATGAGCAGTTCTTC
CASSPLGNEQFF
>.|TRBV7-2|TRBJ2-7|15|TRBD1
TGTGCCAGCAGCTTAATGACAGGGCTGTCCTACGAGCAGTACTTC
CASSLMTGLSYEQYF
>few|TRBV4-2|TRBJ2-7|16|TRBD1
TGTGCCAGCAGCAACCACCAGGGACAGGCCCTCTTGGAGCAGTACTTC
CASSNHQGQALLEQYF
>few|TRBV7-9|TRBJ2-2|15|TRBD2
TGTGCCAGCAGCGCTGGCGGGGGGTACACCGGGGAGCTGTTTTTT
CASSAGGGYTGELFF
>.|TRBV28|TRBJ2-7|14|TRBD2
TGTGCCAGCAGTCGGACTAGCGGCATCTACGAGCAGTACTTC
CASSRTSGIYEQYF
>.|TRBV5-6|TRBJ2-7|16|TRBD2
TGTGCCAGCAGCTTGGATTGGACTAGCGGGAGCTACGAGCAGTACTTC
CASSLDWTSGSYEQYF
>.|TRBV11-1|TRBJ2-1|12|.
TGTGCCAGCAGCTTTTTCGGGGGGCAGCAGTTCTTC
CASSFFGGQQFF
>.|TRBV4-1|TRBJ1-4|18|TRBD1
TGCGCCAGCAGCCAAGAAGTCACAGGGGGCTCAACTAATGAAAAACTGTTTTTT
CASSQEVTGGSTNEKLFF
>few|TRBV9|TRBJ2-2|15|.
TGTGCCAGCGGGAAGGGAGCGGCGAACACCGGGGAGCTGTTTTTT
CASGKGAANTGELFF
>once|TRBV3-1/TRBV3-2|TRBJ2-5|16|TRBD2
TGTGCCAGCAGCCATCGGGGAGGGGCGGGAGCGAAGACCCAGTACTTC
CASSHRGGAGAKTQYF
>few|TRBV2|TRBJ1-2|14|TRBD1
TGTGCCAGCAGTTGGGGACAGGGGGCTTTTGGCTACACCTTC
CASSWGQGAFGYTF
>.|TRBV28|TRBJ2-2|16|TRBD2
TGTGCCAGCAGTGGTGCGGGAGTGGGGGACACCGGGGAGCTGTTTTTT
CASSGAGVGDTGELFF
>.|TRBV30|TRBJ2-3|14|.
TGTGCCTGGAGTGTAGGGGTTTCCACAGATACGCAGTATTTT
CAWSVGVSTDTQYF
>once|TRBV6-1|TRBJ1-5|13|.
TGTGCCAGCAGTGAAATCGGGACACAGCCCCAGCATTTT
CASSEIGTQPQHF
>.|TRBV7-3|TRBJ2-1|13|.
TGTGCCAGCAGCTTAGCGCCTGGCAATGAGCAGTTCTTC
CASSLAPGNEQFF
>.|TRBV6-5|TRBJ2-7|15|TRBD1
TGTGCCAGCAGTTACTCCCGACAGGGGGCTGGCGAGCAGTACTTC
CASSYSRQGAGEQYF
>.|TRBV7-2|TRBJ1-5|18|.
TGTGCCAGCAGCATTAGGTCGCGGCGGGGGCGTAGCAATCAGCCCCAGCATTTT
CASSIRSRRGRSNQPQHF
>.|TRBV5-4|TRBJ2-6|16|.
TGTGCCAGCAGCGATAGGGTGCGGGCTGGGGCCAACGTCCTGACTTTC
CASSDRVRAGANVLTF
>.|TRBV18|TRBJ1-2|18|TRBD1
TGTGCCAGCTCACCCCCGGCAGGGGGTAAGTCCCGCAACTATGGCTACACCTTC
CASSPPAGGKSRNYGYTF
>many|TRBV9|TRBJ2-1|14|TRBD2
TGTGCCAGCAGCGTAAGCGGGAGGACAGATGAGCAGTTCTTC
CASSVSGRTDEQFF
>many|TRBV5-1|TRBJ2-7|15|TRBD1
TGCGCCAGCAGCTATGAGCCGGGACAGGGCTACGAGCAGTACTTC
CASSYEPGQGYEQYF
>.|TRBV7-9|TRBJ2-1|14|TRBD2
TGTGCCAGCAGCTCGGGACTAGCGAAGAATGAGCAGTTCTTC
CASSSGLAKNEQFF
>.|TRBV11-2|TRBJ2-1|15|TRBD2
TGTGCCAGCAGCTTAACTAGCGGGACGTACAATGAGCAGTTCTTC
CASSLTSGTYNEQFF
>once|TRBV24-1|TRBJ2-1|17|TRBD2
TGTGCCACCAGTCGGCTAGCGGGACCCGCGGGGCCCAATGAGCAGTTCTTC
CATSRLAGPAGPNEQFF
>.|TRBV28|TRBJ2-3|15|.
TGTGCCAGTTTAGGGCTGGGCGGGCGTACAGATACGCAGTATTTT
CASLGLGGRTDTQYF
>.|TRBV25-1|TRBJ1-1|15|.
TGTGCCAGCAGTGAATTTGTCGCAGGAAACACTGAAGCTTTCTTT
CASSEFVAGNTEAFF
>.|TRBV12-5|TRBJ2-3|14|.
TGTGCTAGTGGTTTGAGACAGGGCACAGATACGCAGTATTTT
CASGLRQGTDTQYF
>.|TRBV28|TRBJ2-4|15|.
TGTGCCAGCAGTTCCCAGGGGTTTGCCAAAAACATTCAGTACTTC
CASSSQGFAKNIQYF
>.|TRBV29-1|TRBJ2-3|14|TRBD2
TGCAGCGTTGGTGGGACTAGCGGGAGTACGGCGCAGTATTTT
CSVGGTSGSTAQYF
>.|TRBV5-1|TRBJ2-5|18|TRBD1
TGCGCCAGCAGCTTGGCCCCTTCCTGGACAGGGAAACAAGAGACCCAGTACTTC
CASSLAPSWTGKQETQYF
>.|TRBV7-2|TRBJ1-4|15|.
TGTGCCAGCAGCTGGAGCACAGGGTCAAGTGAAAAACTGTTTTTT
CASSWSTGSSEKLFF
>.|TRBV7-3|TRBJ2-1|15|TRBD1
TGTGCCGGCAGCTTGAGACAGGGTAGTTTGGATGAGCAGTTCTTC
CAGSLRQGSLDEQFF
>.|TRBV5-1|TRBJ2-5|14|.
TGCGCCAGCAGCCGTGGGACTGGGGGAGAGACCCAGTACTTC
CASSRGTGGETQYF
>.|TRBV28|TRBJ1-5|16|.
TGTGCCAGCAGTTCTTACTTAACTAGGAGCAATCAGCCCCAGCATTTT
CASSSYLTRSNQPQHF
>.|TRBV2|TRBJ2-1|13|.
TGTGCCACCTCAGGGGCCCGCTACAATGAGCAGTTCTTC
CATSGARYNEQFF
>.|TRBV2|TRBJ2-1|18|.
TGTGCCAGCAGTGAAGCATATCCGACAGGATTCGCGGACAATGAGCAGTTCTTC
CASSEAYPTGFADNEQFF
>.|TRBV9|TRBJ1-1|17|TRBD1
TGTGCCAGCAGCGTAGTGCAGGGGGAGAATATGAACACTGAAGCTTTCTTT
CASSVVQGENMNTEAFF
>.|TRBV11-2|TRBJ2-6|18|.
TGTGCCAGCAGCTTAGATTGGTCTCCCGGGGCTGGGGCCAACGTCCTGACTTTC
CASSLDWSPGAGANVLTF
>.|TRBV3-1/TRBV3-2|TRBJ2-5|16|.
TGTGCCAGCAGCCAACTCCCCGACAGCTACCAAGAGACCCAGTACTTC
CASSQLPDSYQETQYF
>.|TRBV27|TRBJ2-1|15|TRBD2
TGTGCCAGCAGGGAGGGACTAGCGGGAGATCATGAGCAGTTCTTC
CASREGLAGDHEQFF
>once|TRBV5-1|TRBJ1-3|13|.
TGCGCCAGCAGCTTGGTTAGAGGAAACACCATATATTTT
CASSLVRGNTIYF